One and the same sample provided the 24 T cell receptor beta chains below, sequenced in a study of shared clonotypes between healthy human individuals. The data were produced by immunoSEQ multiplex PCR, yet TCRdb's version contains in-frame clones alone and is incomplete. The data show over a million clones, 96% seen once. Sequenced material: naive CD4+ T cells sorted from blood. This sample's subset: CD45RA+ positively selected. The receptors here all came from a man younger than 40 in good health.

Of note for this clone: Other DNA sequences within the sample encode an identical CDR3. The genes are TRBV18 and TRBJ1-2; D call uncertain. Trimming took 3 bases from V and 0 from J, leaving 5 bases between them. The CDR3 is 13 amino acids. CDR1 KGHSH and CDR2 LQKENI come from the germline V gene. CDR3 sequence (DNA): TGTGCCAGCTCACCGGGAGCTAACTATGGCTACACCTTC. It specifies CASSPGANYGYTF.

V gene TRBV6-4 combines with J gene TRBJ1-2, with a possible D match to TRBD1 (6 bases). From germline, CDR1 is MRHNA and CDR2 SNTAGT. This CDR3 is built from 13 residues. The ends were cut back, 6 bases at V and 4 bases at J, with 12 bases in the middle. CDR3 region: CASSPSGAYGYTF. The CDR3 DNA sequence: TGTGCCAGCAGCCCATCGGGGGCCTATGGCTACACCTTC.

V gene TRBV28 combines with J gene TRBJ2-7, with D possibly TRBD2 on 5 matching bases. The V end was cut by 7 bases, the J end by 0 bases, with 10 bases between. The CDR3 has 13 amino acids. The germline V gene has CDR1 MDHEN and CDR2 SYDVKM. CDR3 nucleotides: TGTGCCAGCACCAACGGGAACTCCTACGAGCAGTACTTC. As protein: CASTNGNSYEQYF.

The chain has TRBV6-4 and TRBJ2-1, with D possibly TRBD1 on 6 matching bases. Trimming shortened V by 2 bases and J by 1 base, and 12 bases separated the two germline ends. The CDR3 totals 16 residues. Germline V gives CDR1 MRHNA, CDR2 SNTAGT. This CDR3 reads CASSDPGARSYNEQFF. Written as DNA, the CDR3 is TGTGCCAGCAGTGACCCAGGGGCTCGATCCTACAATGAGCAGTTCTTC.

The V and J genes are TRBV18 and TRBJ1-2, with D possibly TRBD1 on 5 matching bases. This CDR3 has 15 amino acids. The V and J ends lost 3 bases and 4 bases respectively, with 15 bases between them. The germline gives CDR1 KGHSH, CDR2 LQKENI. The CDR3 DNA reads as TGTGCCAGCTCACCGGTCGGGGGTGCTTCCTATGGCTACACCTTC. Protein product: CASSPVGGASYGYTF.

The chain joins TRBV27 to TRBJ2-1; possibly TRBD2 for D (6 bases). Germline values: CDR1 MNHEY, CDR2 SMNVEV (reference sequence). The CDR3 has 17 amino acids. Trimming removed 4 bases at V and 0 bases at J, with 16 bases between. CDR3 in DNA: TGTGCCAGCAGTTGGGGAGGTAGCGGAGACTCCTACAATGAGCAGTTCTTC. This encodes CASSWGGSGDSYNEQFF.

The chain is built from TRBV7-9 and TRBJ2-5; 9 bases align to TRBD2. V lost 4 bases and J lost 0; bases outside the gene matches: 6. Germline V CDR1 and CDR2: SEHNR, FQNEAQ (reference sequence). The CDR3 consists of 16 residues. The CDR3 reads CASSSWTSENQETQYF. The CDR3 DNA reads TGTGCCAGCAGCTCTTGGACTAGCGAGAACCAAGAGACCCAGTACTTC.

The chain couples TRBV7-2 to TRBJ1-5; possibly TRBD1 for D (6 bases). The CDR3 sequence is 15 residues long. Germline CDR1 is SGHTA and CDR2 is FQGNSA. V dropped 3 bases and J dropped 6 bases, with 15 bases sitting between them. The CDR3 bases are TGTGCCAGCAGCTTGTGGGGGCGAGGGGGTCAGCCCCAGCATTTT. Amino acid sequence: CASSLWGRGGQPQHF.

This clone was seen once. The chain combines TRBV12-5 with TRBJ2-2; 7 bases agree with TRBD2. V lost 0 bases and J lost 1; bases outside the gene matches: 5. Germline CDR1 LGHNT, CDR2 FRNRAP. The CDR3 covers 17 residues. CDR3 sequence reads: CASGLVGSGKNTGELFF. In nucleotides, the CDR3 is TGTGCTAGTGGTTTGGTAGGGAGCGGGAAGAACACCGGGGAGCTGTTTTTT.

This clone occurred once. The chain is built from TRBV6-5 and TRBJ1-3; the D is unclear. The CDR3 is 16 residues long. The V end lost 0 bases, the J end lost 0 bases, and 9 bases lay between the germline ends. CDR1 is MNHEY and CDR2 is SVGAGI in the germline V gene. The CDR3 reads CASSYSIPGSGNTIYF. The CDR3 nucleotides are TGTGCCAGCAGTTACTCGATTCCAGGCTCTGGAAACACCATATATTTT.

The V gene is TRBV4-2, the J gene TRBJ2-1; D uncertain. V gave up 4 bases and J gave up 5 bases, with 15 bases separating them. The CDR3 runs to 15 residues. Germline V lookup: CDR1 LGHNA, CDR2 YNFKEQ. The CDR3 DNA reads as TGTGCCAGCAGCCCTCGATTTACTGAAAACAATGAGCAGTTCTTC. It yields the protein CASSPRFTENNEQFF.

The chain links TRBV4-1 to TRBJ2-1; no clear D gene. This CDR3 is built from 12 residues. The V gene lost 2 bases and the J gene lost 8 bases, with 7 bases spanning the gap. Germline V CDR1 and CDR2: MGHRA, YSYEKL. The CDR3 sequence: CASSQIGDEQFF. The CDR3 coding sequence is TGCGCCAGCAGCCAAATTGGGGATGAGCAGTTCTTC.

This sequence joins TRBV5-6 and TRBJ2-6; 7 positions agree with TRBD2. The CDR3 is 16 amino acids. The J segment lost 0 bases and the V segment lost 5 bases, leaving 5 bases of the junction unmatched. Germline V lookup: CDR1 SGHDT, CDR2 YYEEEE. The DNA of the CDR3 is TGTGCCAGCAGGAAGAGCGGGGACTCTGGGGCCAACGTCCTGACTTTC. Translating gives CASRKSGDSGANVLTF.

The rearrangement joins TRBV18 to TRBJ2-7; D ambiguous. CDR1 and CDR2 (germline): KGHSH, LQKENI. This CDR3 contains 13 residues. V shed 1 base and J shed 5 bases, with 9 bases lying between them. The DNA for the CDR3 is TGTGCCAGCTCACCACATGGTGCCGACGAGCAGTACTTC. The encoded protein is CASSPHGADEQYF.

V gene TRBV18 combines with J gene TRBJ2-1; TRBD2 might be the D (6 bases). CDR1 is KGHSH and CDR2 is LQKENI in the germline V gene. The CDR3 loop spans 14 amino acids. Trimming removed 10 bases at V and 2 bases at J, with 15 bases between. This CDR3 is CAMSGTRTYNEQFF. The CDR3 nucleotides read TGTGCCATGTCCGGGACTCGAACCTACAATGAGCAGTTCTTC. The full variable domain, with the rest looked up from reference TRBV18 and TRBJ2-1, is NAGVMQNPRHLVRRRGQEARLRCSPMKGHSHVYWYRQLPEEGLKFMVYLQKENIIDESGMPKERFSAEFPKEGPSILRIQQVVRGDSAAYFCAMSGTRTYNEQFFGPGTRLTVL.

The chain recombines TRBV4-1 with TRBJ2-7; D may be TRBD1 (5 bases). Germline CDR1 MGHRA, CDR2 YSYEKL. The CDR3 sequence is 16 residues long. Trimming pared 0 bases from V and 5 bases from J, leaving 17 bases between. The DNA for the CDR3 is TGCGCCAGCAGCCAAGATGGAAACAGGCCTGTCAACGAGCAGTACTTC. Its translation is CASSQDGNRPVNEQYF.

The chain has TRBV7-2 and TRBJ2-5, with 14 nucleotides matching TRBD2. The CDR3 is 22 amino acids. CDR1 and CDR2 (germline): SGHTA, FQGNSA. J lost 5 bases, V lost 0 bases, and 20 bases had no gene match. The CDR3 DNA sequence: TGTGCCAGCAGCTTAGCGCAGGTCGCGACTAGCGGGAGGGCCCAAACCGTTGAGACCCAGTACTTC. It specifies CASSLAQVATSGRAQTVETQYF.

This sequence joins TRBV7-9 and TRBJ1-2; D not resolved. With 4 bases removed from V and 2 bases from J, the gap between germline ends came to 14 bases. The CDR3 consists of 15 residues. In germline, CDR1 is SEHNR, CDR2 FQNEAQ (reference sequence). CDR3 nucleotide sequence: TGTGCCAGCAGCTCTGCCGGACGGCCGAACTATGGCTACACCTTC. Protein sequence: CASSSAGRPNYGYTF.

This sequence joins TRBV11-2 and TRBJ2-7; D is undetermined. The CDR3 has 13 amino acids. The germline CDR1 and CDR2 sequences are SGHAT and FQNNGV. V was trimmed by 5 bases and J by 5 bases, leaving 13 bases between them. The CDR3 DNA reads TGTGCCAGCAGCCGACCAGTAGTCAACGAGCAGTACTTC. This gives the protein CASSRPVVNEQYF.

The V and J genes are TRBV10-3 and TRBJ2-1; TRBD2 matches at 13 bases. V dropped 6 bases and J dropped 7; count of bases not matched to a gene: 3. CDR1 and CDR2 from the germline V gene are ENHRY and SYGVKD. The CDR3 has 14 residues. The CDR3 DNA sequence: TGTGCCATCAGCGGACTAGCGGGAGAAAATGAGCAGTTCTTC. Translating it yields CAISGLAGENEQFF.

This chain uses TRBV5-5 with TRBJ2-7, with D perhaps TRBD2 (6 bases). The ends were cut back, 0 bases at V and 3 bases at J, with 10 bases in the middle. This CDR3 region has 14 residues. Looked up from germline, CDR1 is SGHKS and CDR2 is YYEKEE (reference sequence). CDR3 DNA sequence: TGTGCCAGCAGCTTGGGTAGCGGAAGCTACGAGCAGTACTTC. This gives the protein CASSLGSGSYEQYF.

This chain connects TRBV27 to TRBJ2-1, with 7 nucleotides matching TRBD1. This CDR3 spans 15 amino acids. V was pared by 7 bases and J by 5 bases, with 11 bases of the junction left unmatched. Per the germline V gene, CDR1 is MNHEY and CDR2 is SMNVEV (reference sequence). CDR3 nucleotide sequence: TGTGCCAGCATGCTCTCAAGGACAGGAAACAATGAGCAGTTCTTC. This translates into CASMLSRTGNNEQFF.

The rearrangement links TRBV10-3 to TRBJ2-3, with D unclear. The germline V gene has CDR1 ENHRY and CDR2 SYGVKD. The CDR3 consists of 14 residues. The V gene lost 0 bases and the J gene lost 1 base, with 5 bases spanning the gap. Here the CDR3 DNA reads TGTGCCATCAGTGAGTCTGAGGGCACAGATACGCAGTATTTT. Translated: CAISESEGTDTQYF.

The chain combines TRBV18 with TRBJ2-2; no clear D. The CDR3 extends over 13 amino acids. CDR1 and CDR2 (germline): KGHSH, LQKENI. Trimming stripped 5 bases from V and 4 bases from J, with 8 bases between. The CDR3 here is CASSGLPTGELFF. CDR3 sequence (DNA): TGTGCCAGCTCAGGGCTTCCCACCGGGGAGCTGTTTTTT.